Each of the 7 T cell receptor beta chains below was sequenced from the same sample in a study of shared T cell receptors in the human thymus. Method: immunoSEQ multiplex PCR; TCRdb's copy keeps in-frame clones and lacks some. The sample has hundreds of thousands of clones, more than 75% seen once. The sample was also linked to a second study, of human thymus T cells.

Sequencing was done on a sample of thymocytes. The receptors were gathered from a boy under two years old with a congenital heart defect.

For the CDR3, the DNA is TGCAGCGTTGGGGGGTGGCGGGAGCGGCAAAATGAGCAGTTCTTC. Translated: CSVGGWRERQNEQFF. The rearrangement uses TRBV29-1 and TRBJ2-1, with TRBD2 identical over 7 bases. The CDR3 has 15 residues. The V gene's germline CDR1 is SQVTM and CDR2 ANQGSEA. Trimming at V came to 4 bases and at J to 7 bases, leaving 13 bases not matched to a gene.

The chain's CDR3 is CASSRQDFPYEQYF. DNA of the CDR3: TGTGCCAGCTCCCGACAGGATTTCCCCTACGAGCAGTACTTC. This chain links TRBV19 with TRBJ2-7, with D possibly being TRBD1 (6 bases). The CDR3 has 14 residues. The V and J ends lost 9 bases and 2 bases respectively, with 17 bases between them. Germline V gives CDR1 LNHDA, CDR2 SQIVND (reference sequence).

The rearrangement uses TRBV2 and TRBJ2-7, with D perhaps TRBD1 (6 bases). Germline V lookup: CDR1 SNHLY, CDR2 FYNNEI. The CDR3 length is 14 residues. The V end lost 5 bases, the J end lost 3 bases, and 14 bases lay between the germline ends. The DNA of the CDR3 is TGTGCCAGCAGTCCGGGACACGTCTTCTACGAGCAGTACTTC. It encodes CASSPGHVFYEQYF.

The chain employs TRBV6-1 and TRBJ2-7; no clear D. The germline V gene encodes CDR1 MNHNS and CDR2 SASEGT. The CDR3 is 11 amino acids. V was clipped by 2 bases and J by 3 bases, with 2 bases between them. The CDR3 nucleotides read TGTGCCAGCAGTGAACGCTACGAGCAGTACTTC. Translating gives CASSERYEQYF.

This chain uses TRBV6-1 with TRBJ2-7; perhaps TRBD2 as D (7 bases). In germline, CDR1 is MNHNS, CDR2 SASEGT. The germline V and J ends were trimmed by 10 bases and 2 bases, with 21 bases remaining between them. This CDR3 region has 15 residues. CDR3 nucleotide sequence: TGTGCCATCAACTTTCTGGGGGGGCCCCCCTACGAGCAGTACTTC. Amino acid sequence: CAINFLGGPPYEQYF.

V gene TRBV11-3 combines with J gene TRBJ2-1; 12 bases are shared with TRBD2. The CDR3 covers 16 residues. The V and J ends lost 4 bases and 10 bases, in that order; junction bases with no gene match: 11. Germline CDR1 is SGHNT and CDR2 is YENEEA. CDR3 nucleotide sequence: TGTGCCAGCAGCTCGACTAGCGGGAGTCTGGATGGAGAGCAGTTCTTC. The encoded protein is CASSSTSGSLDGEQFF.

The rearrangement joins TRBV4-2 to TRBJ1-1, with 12 bases matching TRBD1. The CDR3 sequence is 17 residues long. The trim removed 1 base at V and 5 bases at J, leaving 8 bases unmatched. Germline V lookup: CDR1 LGHNA, CDR2 YNFKEQ. Here the CDR3 DNA reads TGTGCCAGCAGCCAAGTATGGGACAGGGGGCTTGGGACTGAAGCTTTCTTT. It encodes CASSQVWDRGLGTEAFF.